A single sample gave rise to the 21 T cell receptor beta chains below, sequenced in a study of T cell responses to AZD1222 COVID-19 vaccine. Profiled with immunoSEQ multiplex PCR; TCRdb holds only in-frame clones, not every one. The sample records under 170,000 clones, 80% to 95% being singletons. Sequencing used peripheral blood, obtained 28 days after the second AZD1222 dose. The receptors here all came from an adult who received the AZD1222 COVID-19 vaccine.

The rearrangement uses TRBV5-5 and TRBJ2-7; D is unclear. This CDR3 is 14 amino acids long. The germline V and J ends were trimmed by 0 bases and 2 bases, with 9 bases remaining between them. Germline CDR1 and CDR2: SGHKS and YYEKEE (reference sequence). CDR3 DNA: TGTGCCAGCAGCTTGGCCTCACAGACCTACGAGCAGTACTTC. This sequence encodes CASSLASQTYEQYF.

J is TRBJ2-1 and V is TRBV6-5, with 12 nucleotides matching TRBD2. This CDR3 region has 15 residues. The germline gives CDR1 MNHEY, CDR2 SVGAGI. V shed 2 bases and J 5 bases; nucleotides not matched to a gene: 1. The CDR3 region is CASSYLAGGNNEQFF. The DNA for the CDR3 is TGTGCCAGCAGTTACCTAGCGGGAGGGAACAATGAGCAGTTCTTC.

This sequence joins TRBV27 and TRBJ2-7, with D perhaps matching TRBD1 or TRBD2 (5 bases each). V was shortened by 0 bases and J by 5 bases, with 17 bases between the two germline ends. Germline CDR1 and CDR2: MNHEY and SMNVEV (reference sequence). The CDR3 spans 16 residues. The CDR3 spells CASSLSGTAARDEQYF. The CDR3, as DNA: TGTGCCAGCAGTTTATCGGGGACGGCTGCCCGGGACGAGCAGTACTTC.

The V call is TRBV20-1, the J call TRBJ2-3; 8 nucleotides match TRBD2. Losses at the gene ends were 3 bases for V and 3 bases for J; bases not matched to a gene: 5. Germline V gives CDR1 DFQATT, CDR2 SNEGSKA (reference sequence). The CDR3 spans 14 residues. CDR3 DNA sequence: TGCAGTGCTAGTGCGGGAGGAACTACAGATACGCAGTATTTT. It codes for CSASAGGTTDTQYF.

This chain joins TRBV24-1 and TRBJ1-1, with 8 nucleotides matching TRBD1. J gave up 2 bases and V 7 bases, and 2 bases lay outside the gene matches. The CDR3 totals 13 residues. The V gene's germline CDR1 is KGHDR and CDR2 SFDVKD. The CDR3 region is CATSRGLNTEAFF. In DNA, the CDR3 is TGTGCCACCAGCAGGGGGCTAAACACTGAAGCTTTCTTT.

The rearrangement uses TRBV5-1 and TRBJ2-2; D is unclear. The CDR3 loop spans 12 amino acids. Trimming pared 4 bases from V and 1 base from J, leaving 2 bases between. The germline CDR1 and CDR2 sequences are SGHRS and YFSETQ. In nucleotides, the CDR3 is TGCGCCAGCAGCCAGAACACCGGGGAGCTGTTTTTT. Amino acids: CASSQNTGELFF.

J is TRBJ2-7 and V is TRBV30, with 7 positions matching TRBD2. J was trimmed by 7 bases and V by 3 bases; bases with no gene match: 6. Germline-derived CDR1 and CDR2 are GTSNPN and SVGIG (reference sequence). This CDR3 has 12 amino acids. CDR3 DNA sequence: TGTGCCTGGAGAAGCTGGGGGGGAGAGCAGTACTTC. Translated: CAWRSWGGEQYF.

This sequence joins TRBV25-1 and TRBJ1-2, with 7 bases identical to TRBD1. The CDR3 sequence is 16 residues long. The junction had 11 bases not matched to a gene; V was cut back by 6 bases and J by 1 base. Germline lookup yields CDR1 MGHDK and CDR2 SYGVNS. CDR3: CASSVGSGGFNYGYTF. Written as DNA, the CDR3 is TGTGCCAGCAGCGTGGGGTCAGGGGGATTTAACTATGGCTACACCTTC.

This clone showed up just once. V usage is TRBV5-1 and J usage is TRBJ2-1; TRBD2 matches at 10 bases. Unmatched junction bases numbered 11, after V lost 5 bases and J lost 9 bases. The CDR3 loop spans 15 amino acids. The germline gives CDR1 SGHRS, CDR2 YFSETQ. CDR3 sequence reads: CASSMEAGGPGEQFF. The CDR3 nucleotides read TGCGCCAGCAGTATGGAAGCGGGAGGGCCCGGTGAGCAGTTCTTC.

The chain carries TRBV9 and TRBJ2-1; D perhaps matches TRBD2 (6 bases). Deletions cut 7 bases from V and 5 bases from J, with 13 bases between. From germline, CDR1 is SGDLS and CDR2 YYNGEE. The CDR3 length is 13 residues. CDR3 bases: TGTGCCAGCGGGAGGAGGGATAACAATGAGCAGTTCTTC. As protein: CASGRRDNNEQFF.

The chain uses TRBV21-1 and TRBJ1-1. TRBV21-1 is a pseudogene locus. The length of the CDR3 is 14 residues. CDR3 sequence: CASSKLKGTTEAFF. CDR3 bases: TGTGCCAGCAGCAAATTGAAGGGAACAACTGAAGCTTTCTTT.

The rearrangement links TRBV4-1 to TRBJ2-7; D may correspond to TRBD1 or TRBD2 (6 bases each). This CDR3 has 12 residues. V dropped 2 bases and J dropped 7 bases, with 9 bases sitting between them. The germline gives CDR1 MGHRA, CDR2 YSYEKL. CDR3 sequence reads: CASSQRGGEQYF. As DNA, the CDR3 is TGCGCCAGCAGCCAAAGAGGGGGGGAGCAGTACTTC.

The rearrangement joins TRBV4-1 to TRBJ2-2, with TRBD2 as a possible D gene (6 bases). Looked up from germline, CDR1 is MGHRA and CDR2 is YSYEKL. Trimming took off 1 base at V and 5 bases at J, with 17 bases between the two ends. This CDR3 has 17 residues. Written as DNA, the CDR3 is TGCGCCAGCAGCCAAGGGCCGGAGGGCCATAGGACCGGGGAGCTGTTTTTT. Its protein product is CASSQGPEGHRTGELFF.

The chain combines TRBV2 with TRBJ2-2; D possibly corresponds to TRBD1 (6 bases). The germline gives CDR1 SNHLY, CDR2 FYNNEI. V was shortened by 2 bases and J by 5 bases, with 12 bases between the two germline ends. The CDR3 runs 15 residues. The CDR3 DNA reads TGTGCCAGCAGTGAAAGGGCTACAGGGACCGGGGAGCTGTTTTTT. Amino acids: CASSERATGTGELFF.

The rearrangement uses TRBV9 and TRBJ2-1; no clear D gene. CDR1 is SGDLS and CDR2 is YYNGEE in the germline V gene. V lost 4 bases to trimming and J lost 5 bases, with 16 bases between them. The CDR3 is 15 residues long. CDR3 amino acids: CASSPQGLPNNEQFF. CDR3 sequence (DNA): TGTGCCAGCAGCCCGCAAGGGTTACCCAACAATGAGCAGTTCTTC.

The rearrangement uses TRBV11-2 and TRBJ1-3, with no clear D. Trimming shortened V by 5 bases and J by 0 bases, and 2 bases separated the two germline ends. CDR1 and CDR2 (germline): SGHAT, FQNNGV. This CDR3 has 12 residues. The CDR3 DNA is TGTGCCAGCAGCCTCTCTGGAAACACCATATATTTT. Translated: CASSLSGNTIYF.

The rearrangement joins TRBV28 to TRBJ1-1, with no clear D. V lost 1 base to trimming and J lost 0 bases, with 9 bases between them. CDR1 is MDHEN, CDR2 SYDVKM, per germline. This CDR3 has 15 residues. The CDR3 sequence is CASSLSPEVNTEAFF. CDR3 coding DNA: TGTGCCAGCAGTTTATCCCCGGAGGTGAACACTGAAGCTTTCTTT. Full variable domain (remainder filled in from reference TRBV28 and TRBJ1-1): DVKVTQSSRYLVKRTGEKVFLECVQDMDHENMFWYRQDPGLGLRLIYFSYDVKMKEKGDIPEGYSVSREKKERFSLILESASTNQTSMYLCASSLSPEVNTEAFFGQGTRLTVV.

The rearrangement links TRBV6-1 to TRBJ1-2; D remains ambiguous. V was pared by 3 bases and J by 4 bases, with 9 bases between. The CDR3 contains 13 residues. Germline loops: CDR1 MNHNS, CDR2 SASEGT. In nucleotides, the CDR3 is TGTGCCAGCAGTGACCAGGCCTTCTATGGCTACACCTTC. It translates to CASSDQAFYGYTF.

The chain has TRBV7-9 and TRBJ1-6; no clear D gene. Germline V gives CDR1 SEHNR, CDR2 FQNEAQ (reference sequence). V dropped 4 bases and J dropped 7 bases, with 5 bases sitting between them. The CDR3 is 12 amino acids. The CDR3 is CASSSPNSPLHF. CDR3 bases: TGTGCCAGCAGCTCACCAAATTCACCCCTCCACTTT.

In DNA, the CDR3 is TGTGCCAGCAGCCTGACAGGGGATCAAGAGACCCAGTACTTC. This gives the protein CASSLTGDQETQYF. The genes are TRBV13 and TRBJ2-5; 8 nucleotides align to TRBD1. V trimming: 5 bases; J trimming: 2 bases; junction bases outside the gene matches: 4. The CDR3 extends over 14 amino acids. Germline V gene sequence: CDR1 PRHDT, CDR2 FYEKMQ (reference sequence).

The V and J genes are TRBV7-8 and TRBJ1-2; TRBD1 aligns across 11 bases. Germline loops: CDR1 SGHVS, CDR2 FQNEAQ. With 5 bases clipped from V and 2 bases from J, the junction kept 4 bases outside the gene matches. CDR3 length: 15 amino acids. The CDR3 here is CASSPGTGGNYGYTF. CDR3 sequence (DNA): TGTGCCAGCAGCCCAGGGACAGGGGGGAACTATGGCTACACCTTC.